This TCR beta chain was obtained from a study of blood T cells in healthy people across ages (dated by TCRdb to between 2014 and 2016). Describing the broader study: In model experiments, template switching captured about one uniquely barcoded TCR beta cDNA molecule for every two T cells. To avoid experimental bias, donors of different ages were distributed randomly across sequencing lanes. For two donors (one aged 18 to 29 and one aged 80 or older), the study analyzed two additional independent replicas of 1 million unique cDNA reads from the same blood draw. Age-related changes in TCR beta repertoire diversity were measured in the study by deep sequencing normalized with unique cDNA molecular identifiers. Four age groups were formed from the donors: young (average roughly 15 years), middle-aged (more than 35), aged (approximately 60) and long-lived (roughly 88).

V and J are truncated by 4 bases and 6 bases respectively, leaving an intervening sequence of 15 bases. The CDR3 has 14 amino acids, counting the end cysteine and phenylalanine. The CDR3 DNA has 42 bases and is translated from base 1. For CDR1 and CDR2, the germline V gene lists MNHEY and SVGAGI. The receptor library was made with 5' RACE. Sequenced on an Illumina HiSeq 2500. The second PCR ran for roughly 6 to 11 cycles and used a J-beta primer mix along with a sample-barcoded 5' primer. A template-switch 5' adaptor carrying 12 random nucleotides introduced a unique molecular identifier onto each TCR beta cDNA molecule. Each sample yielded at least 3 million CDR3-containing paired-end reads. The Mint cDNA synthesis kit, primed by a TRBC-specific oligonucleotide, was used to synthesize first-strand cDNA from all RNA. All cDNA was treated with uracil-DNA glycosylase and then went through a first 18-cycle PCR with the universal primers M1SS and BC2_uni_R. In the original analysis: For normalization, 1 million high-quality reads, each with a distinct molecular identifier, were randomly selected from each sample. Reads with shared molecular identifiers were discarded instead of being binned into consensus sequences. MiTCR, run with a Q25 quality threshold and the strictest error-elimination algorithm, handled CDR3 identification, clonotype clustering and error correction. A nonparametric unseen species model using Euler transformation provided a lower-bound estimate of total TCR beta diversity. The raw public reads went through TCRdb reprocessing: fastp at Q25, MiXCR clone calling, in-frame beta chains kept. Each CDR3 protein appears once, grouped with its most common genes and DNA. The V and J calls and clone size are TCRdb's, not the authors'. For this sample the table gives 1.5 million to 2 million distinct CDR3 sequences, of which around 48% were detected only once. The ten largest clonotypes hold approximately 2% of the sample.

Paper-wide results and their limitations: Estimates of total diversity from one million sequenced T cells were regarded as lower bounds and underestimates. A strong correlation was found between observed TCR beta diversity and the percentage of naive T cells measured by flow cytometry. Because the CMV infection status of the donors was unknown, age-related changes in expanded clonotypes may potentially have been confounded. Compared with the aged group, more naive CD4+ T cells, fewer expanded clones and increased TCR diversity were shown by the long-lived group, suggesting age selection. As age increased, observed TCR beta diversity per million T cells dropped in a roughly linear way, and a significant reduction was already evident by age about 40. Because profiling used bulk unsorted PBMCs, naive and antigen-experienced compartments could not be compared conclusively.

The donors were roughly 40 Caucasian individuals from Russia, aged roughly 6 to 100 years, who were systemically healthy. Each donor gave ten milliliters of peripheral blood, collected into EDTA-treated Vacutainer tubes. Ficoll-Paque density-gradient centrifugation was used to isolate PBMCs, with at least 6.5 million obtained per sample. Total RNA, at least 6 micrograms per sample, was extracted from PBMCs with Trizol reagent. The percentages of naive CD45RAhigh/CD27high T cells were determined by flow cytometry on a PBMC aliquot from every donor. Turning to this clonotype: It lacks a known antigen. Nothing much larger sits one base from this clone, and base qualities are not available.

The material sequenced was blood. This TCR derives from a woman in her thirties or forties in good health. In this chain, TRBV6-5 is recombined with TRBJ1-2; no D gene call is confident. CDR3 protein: CASSFSRSSHGYTF. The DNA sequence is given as TGTGCCAGCAGTTTCTCCCGGTCCTCCCATGGCTACACCTTC.